This TCR beta chain originates from a study of blood T cell repertoires in COVID-19. Study overall: Samples representing acute and convalescent COVID-19 were sourced from the United States, Italy and Spain. The cDNA or gDNA used as material had been derived from T cells, B-cell-depleted T cells, or PBMCs.

Germline CDR1 SGHVS, CDR2 FNYEAQ. Trimming removed 1 base at V and 6 bases at J, with 20 bases between. This CDR3 is built from 17 residues. Study processing details: Amplification from reference gene primers served as the basis for estimated nucleated cell counts. Profiling relied on immunoSEQ multiplex PCR, and the TCRdb table lists in-frame clones only, not all of them. That table supplies the V and J calls and clone size; D and trimming were determined from the DNA. The sample records about 48,000 clones, roughly nine tenths being singletons. This rearrangement joins TRBV7-6 to TRBJ2-3, with a tentative D call TRBD2 (6 bases). The specimen was peripheral blood. This clonotype was obtained from a man between 65 and 85 years old with acute or convalescent COVID-19. This chain's CDR3 is CASSLGGGRRAADTQYF. CDR3 nucleotide sequence: TGTGCCAGCAGCTTAGGTGGGGGGAGGCGGGCGGCGGATACGCAGTATTTT.